One and the same sample provided the 11 T cell receptor beta chains below, sequenced in a study of cytomegalovirus exposure and HLA in healthy donors. PCR employed 60 Vbeta and 13 Jbeta primers. Data came from immunoSEQ multiplex PCR; TCRdb stores just in-frame clones and leaves some out. The sample carries about 130,000 clones, almost 80% recorded once. The sequencing sample was made of PBMCs. Source of these receptors: a female donor in good health and CMV-seronegative.

The chain recombines TRBV29-1 with TRBJ2-1; 7 positions agree with TRBD2. The length of the CDR3 is 17 residues. The V gene end was trimmed by 2 bases and the J gene end by 2 bases; junction bases not matched to a gene: 12. CDR1 and CDR2 from the germline V gene are SQVTM and ANQGSEA. CDR3 amino acids: CSVEIKMREFPYNEQFF. CDR3 coding DNA: TGCAGCGTTGAAATAAAGATGCGGGAGTTCCCCTACAATGAGCAGTTCTTC.

In this sample, this clone turned up a few times. J is TRBJ1-2 and V is TRBV5-1, with 9 bases that match TRBD1. The CDR3 runs to 13 residues. With 7 bases clipped from V and 8 bases from J, the junction kept 9 bases outside the gene matches. Per germline, CDR1 SGHRS and CDR2 YFSETQ. The CDR3 spells CASRETGGRGYTF. CDR3 bases: TGCGCCAGCCGCGAAACAGGGGGCCGGGGCTACACCTTC.

The chain is built from TRBV6-5 and TRBJ2-7; possibly TRBD2 for D (5 bases). Germline CDR1 reads MNHEY; CDR2 reads SVGAGI. V shed 2 bases and J shed 2 bases, with 13 bases lying between them. The CDR3 is 15 residues long. CDR3 nucleotides: TGTGCCAGCAGTTACGGACTGATAAGGGCCTACGAGCAGTACTTC. Its translation is CASSYGLIRAYEQYF.

The chain has TRBV28 and TRBJ1-5; 9 bases align to TRBD1. The CDR3 runs to 17 residues. Unmatched junction bases numbered 12, after V lost 5 bases and J lost 4 bases. The germline gives CDR1 MDHEN, CDR2 SYDVKM. The CDR3 DNA is TGTGCCAGCAGTCGACGATCCGGGACAGGGCGGAATCAGCCCCAGCATTTT. This gives the protein CASSRRSGTGRNQPQHF.

The J gene is TRBJ1-4, the V gene TRBV4-2; D ambiguous. Germline V lookup: CDR1 LGHNA, CDR2 YNFKEQ. The CDR3 runs 15 residues. Trimming removed 1 base at V and 0 bases at J, with 6 bases between. This chain's CDR3 is CASSQGSTTNEKLFF. The CDR3 nucleotides are TGTGCCAGCAGCCAAGGGTCTACAACTAATGAAAAACTGTTTTTT.

The chain has TRBV11-2 and TRBJ2-5; D is possibly TRBD1 (6 bases). V lost 1 base and J lost 1, with 10 bases in between. Germline-derived CDR1 and CDR2 are SGHAT and FQNNGV. CDR3 length: 15 amino acids. The CDR3 sequence is CASSLVGTTQETQYF. The CDR3 DNA is TGTGCCAGCAGCTTAGTGGGGACAACCCAAGAGACCCAGTACTTC.

This clone was seen only once. The J gene is TRBJ1-2, the V gene TRBV29-1; 7 bases are shared with TRBD1. Losses at the gene ends were 7 bases for V and 4 bases for J; bases not matched to a gene: 15. The CDR3 is made up of 15 amino acids. CDR1 is SQVTM, CDR2 ANQGSEA, per germline. The CDR3 DNA sequence: TGCAGCGCACAAAGTGGGGGGACAGCGGGCTATGGCTACACCTTC. Amino acid sequence: CSAQSGGTAGYGYTF.

V gene TRBV5-4 combines with J gene TRBJ2-5; 8 bases line up with TRBD2. Germline CDR1 reads SGHNT; CDR2 reads YYREEE (reference sequence). Unmatched junction bases numbered 10, after V lost 7 bases and J lost 5 bases. There are 14 residues in the CDR3. For the CDR3, the DNA is TGTGCCAGCTGGCAAAGCGGGAGTGGGGAGACCCAGTACTTC. This codes for CASWQSGSGETQYF.

The chain links TRBV11-1 to TRBJ2-5; a possible D gene is TRBD1 (7 bases). The better agreement between TRBJ2-7 and the DNA end casts doubt on the J call. Germline CDR1 reads SGHAT; CDR2 reads FQDESV (reference sequence). There are 14 residues in the CDR3. CDR3 amino acids: CASSSRQGGYEQYF. CDR3 sequence (DNA): TGTGCCAGCAGCTCGCGACAGGGAGGCTACGAGCAGTACTTC.

This clone was counted between two and nine times. V gene TRBV5-1 combines with J gene TRBJ2-7; D might be TRBD2 (5 bases). Germline assignment: CDR1 SGHRS and CDR2 YFSETQ. V was pared by 3 bases and J by 3 bases, with 13 bases between. The CDR3 runs to 14 residues. Here the CDR3 DNA reads TGCGCCAGCAGCTCCAGCGGAGGCGGCTACGAGCAGTACTTC. Amino acid sequence: CASSSSGGGYEQYF.

As DNA, the CDR3 is TGCGCCAGCAGCCGGGGGCAAGGAGTGGGAGAGACCCAGTACTTC. This gives the protein CASSRGQGVGETQYF. The V call is TRBV4-3, the J call TRBJ2-5; D possibly corresponds to TRBD1 (6 bases). The CDR3 runs 15 residues. With 4 bases removed from V and 4 bases from J, the gap between germline ends came to 16 bases. In germline, CDR1 is LGHNA, CDR2 YSLEER.